The sequence of this T cell receptor beta chain was determined in a study of T cells in localized non-small cell lung cancer. Between the trimmed V and J ends, which lost 5 bases and 7 bases, there was a span of 21 bases. Germline assignment: CDR1 MNHGY and CDR2 SAAAGT. The CDR3 sequence is 16 residues long. This clone counts as medium-sized (0.01 to 0.1%). The table came from immunoSEQ multiplex PCR; TCRdb's copy has only in-frame clones and leaves some out. The sample has approximately 920 clones, about 18% seen once. This specimen consisted of normal lung tissue next to the tumor, obtained before any cancer treatment. The V gene is TRBV6-8, the J gene TRBJ2-1, with D perhaps matching TRBD1 (5 bases). The TCR comes from a female donor aged 60 or older with stage II squamous cell lung carcinoma. CDR3 nucleotide sequence: TGTGCCAGCAGTCCCATAGATGGTAGGGGAAAAAATGAGCAGTTCTTC. This translates into CASSPIDGRGKNEQFF.